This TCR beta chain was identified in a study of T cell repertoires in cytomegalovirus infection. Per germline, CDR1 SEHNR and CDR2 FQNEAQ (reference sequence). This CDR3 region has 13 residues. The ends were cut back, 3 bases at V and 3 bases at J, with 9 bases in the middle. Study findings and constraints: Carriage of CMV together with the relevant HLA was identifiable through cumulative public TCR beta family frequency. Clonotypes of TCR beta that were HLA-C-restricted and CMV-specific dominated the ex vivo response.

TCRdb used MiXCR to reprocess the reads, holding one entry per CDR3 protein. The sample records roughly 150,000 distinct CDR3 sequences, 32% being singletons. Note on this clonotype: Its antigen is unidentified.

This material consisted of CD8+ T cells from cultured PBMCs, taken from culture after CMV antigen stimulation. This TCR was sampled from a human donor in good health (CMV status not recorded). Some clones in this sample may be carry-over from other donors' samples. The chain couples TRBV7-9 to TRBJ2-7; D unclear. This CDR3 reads CASSFAESYEQYF. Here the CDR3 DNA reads TGTGCCAGCAGCTTCGCAGAGAGCTACGAGCAGTACTTC.